The source of this T cell receptor beta chain is a study of T cells in tumors after PD-1 blockade. Study context: No patient had prior checkpoint blockade, systemic immunosuppression, or radiotherapy within 4 weeks.

CDR3 length equals 15 residues. The V gene's germline CDR1 is SEHNR and CDR2 FQNEAQ (reference sequence). The V end was cut by 5 bases, the J end by 5 bases, with 15 bases between. The data were produced by immunoSEQ multiplex PCR, yet TCRdb's version contains in-frame clones alone and is incomplete. Among nearly 25,000 clones listed, roughly four fifths were seen once. The starting material was PBMCs, obtained after anti-PD-1 treatment. The receptor's source is a human donor with basal cell carcinoma. The chain couples TRBV7-9 to TRBJ2-2; D could derive from TRBD1 or TRBD2 (5 bases each). CDR3 sequence (DNA): TGTGCCAGCAGCCCGGACGAGGGGCTTACCGGGGAGCTGTTTTTT. This sequence encodes CASSPDEGLTGELFF.